This passage covers 15 T cell receptor beta chains from one sample sequenced in a study of blood T cells in healthy people across ages. The second PCR ran 7 to 11 cycles with a sample-barcoded 5' primer and J-beta primers. TCRdb processed the 5' RACE reads anew with MiXCR; each CDR3 protein has one entry. The table lists hundreds of thousands of distinct CDR3 sequences, around three fifths of them singletons. Sequencing was done on a sample of blood. The receptors shown here come from a man aged 55 to 69 in good health.

The chain recombines TRBV13 with TRBJ2-7; 7 bases are shared with TRBD1. The trim removed 9 bases at V and 2 bases at J, leaving 10 bases unmatched. CDR3 length: 14 residues. From germline, CDR1 is PRHDT and CDR2 FYEKMQ (reference sequence). The CDR3 loop is CASSDRDSTYEQYF. The DNA for the CDR3 is TGTGCCAGTAGCGACCGGGACAGTACCTACGAGCAGTACTTC.

The chain couples TRBV9 to TRBJ1-2; D possibly corresponds to TRBD1 (5 bases). This CDR3 is built from 16 residues. CDR1 and CDR2 (germline): SGDLS, YYNGEE. V was cut by 0 bases and J by 3 bases, with 15 bases left in between. This chain's CDR3 is CASSVVAGRVDYGYTF. The CDR3, as DNA: TGTGCCAGCAGCGTAGTAGCGGGCAGGGTGGACTATGGCTACACCTTC.

V usage is TRBV15 and J usage is TRBJ2-1; D tentatively fits TRBD1 or TRBD2 (8 bases each). The CDR3 sequence is 18 residues long. The germline V and J ends were trimmed by 0 bases and 4 bases, with 19 bases remaining between them. Germline V gives CDR1 LNHNV, CDR2 YYDKDF (reference sequence). CDR3 residues: CATSRDSGDRHLYNEQFF. Written as DNA, the CDR3 is TGTGCCACCAGCAGAGATAGCGGGGACAGGCACCTTTACAATGAGCAGTTCTTC.

The chain combines TRBV6-5 with TRBJ2-3; TRBD2 matches 13 bases. V lost 5 bases to trimming and J lost 5 bases; unmatched junction nucleotides: 7. CDR1 and CDR2 (germline): MNHEY, SVGAGI. The CDR3 extends over 16 amino acids. The CDR3 DNA reads TGTGCCAGCAGTCCAACTAGCGGGGGGGTAGGAGATACGCAGTATTTT. This translates into CASSPTSGGVGDTQYF.

The CDR3 coding sequence is TGCGCCAGCAGCCAAGATTGGCAGGGGTTCAATCAGCCCCAGCATTTT. It yields the protein CASSQDWQGFNQPQHF. The genes are TRBV4-1 and TRBJ1-5; D perhaps matches TRBD1 (6 bases). V shed 0 bases and J shed 3 bases, with 12 bases lying between them. Looked up from germline, CDR1 is MGHRA and CDR2 is YSYEKL. The length of the CDR3 is 16 residues.

The chain carries TRBV2 and TRBJ1-2; D is uncertain. The germline V and J ends were trimmed by 4 bases and 7 bases, with 13 bases remaining between them. The CDR3 contains 13 residues. Germline CDR1 is SNHLY and CDR2 is FYNNEI. The CDR3 coding sequence is TGTGCCAGCAGTGGAGGATTCTGGTCTGGCTACACCTTC. Translation: CASSGGFWSGYTF.

This clonotype occurred a few times. The genes are TRBV12-3 or TRBV12-4 and TRBJ2-5; the D gene could be TRBD1 or TRBD2 (6 bases each). The CDR3 length is 14 residues. The V end lost 4 bases, the J end lost 5 bases, and 14 bases lay between the germline ends. The CDR3: CASSWRGATETQYF. CDR3 sequence (DNA): TGTGCCAGCAGTTGGAGGGGGGCCACGGAGACCCAGTACTTC.

The V gene is TRBV20-1, the J gene TRBJ2-1; 9 bases align to TRBD2. Losses at the gene ends were 3 bases for V and 7 bases for J; bases not matched to a gene: 10. Germline V gene sequence: CDR1 DFQATT, CDR2 SNEGSKA (reference sequence). This CDR3 has 15 amino acids. CDR3 in DNA: TGCAGTGCTAGCCCCCAGAGCGGGGGGCTAAATGAGCAGTTCTTC. Its translation: CSASPQSGGLNEQFF.

V and J are TRBV4-1 and TRBJ1-4; tentatively, D is TRBD1 (6 bases). V gave up 4 bases and J gave up 6 bases, with 15 bases separating them. Germline V gene sequence: CDR1 MGHRA, CDR2 YSYEKL. The CDR3 is made up of 15 amino acids. The CDR3 nucleotides read TGCGCCAGCAGCCTGCTGGGGGGCGCCCATGAAAAACTGTTTTTT. It is translated as CASSLLGGAHEKLFF.

The rearrangement links TRBV7-2 to TRBJ2-5; 7 nucleotides line up with TRBD2. The V segment lost 3 bases and the J segment 2 bases; nucleotides outside the gene matches: 6. Germline lookup yields CDR1 SGHTA and CDR2 FQGNSA. The CDR3 is 15 amino acids. The CDR3 loop reads CASSLVGGGQETQYF. CDR3 nucleotides: TGTGCCAGCAGCTTGGTGGGCGGGGGACAAGAGACCCAGTACTTC.

The V and J genes are TRBV7-9 and TRBJ1-1, with D tentatively TRBD1 (5 bases). The V end was cut by 5 bases, the J end by 0 bases, with 13 bases between. Germline V lookup: CDR1 SEHNR, CDR2 FQNEAQ (reference sequence). CDR3 size: 15 residues. The CDR3 DNA sequence: TGTGCCAGCAGCCCAGATAGGGGAGTGAACACTGAAGCTTTCTTT. Its translation: CASSPDRGVNTEAFF.

This clonotype was observed a few times. The rearrangement links TRBV6-1 to TRBJ1-4, with D perhaps matching TRBD1 (6 bases). The CDR3 covers 15 residues. Germline loops: CDR1 MNHNS, CDR2 SASEGT. Trimming took off 5 bases at V and 4 bases at J, with 14 bases between the two ends. The CDR3 coding sequence is TGTGCCAGCAGTATACAGACAGGTCTTAATGAAAAACTGTTTTTT. Its protein is CASSIQTGLNEKLFF.

The V gene is TRBV20-1, the J gene TRBJ2-3; 7 bases map to TRBD1. This CDR3 contains 15 residues. Germline CDR1 and CDR2: DFQATT and SNEGSKA (reference sequence). V lost 3 bases to trimming and J lost 2 bases; unmatched junction nucleotides: 8. The CDR3 region is CSARPGDRFTDTQYF. CDR3 sequence (DNA): TGCAGTGCTAGGCCCGGGGACAGATTCACAGATACGCAGTATTTT.

In this sample, this clonotype turned up many times. The chain links TRBV3-1 to TRBJ2-6; D unresolved. Germline CDR1 is LGHDT and CDR2 is YNNKEL (reference sequence). The CDR3 is made up of 14 amino acids. The germline V and J ends were trimmed by 4 bases and 0 bases, with 4 bases remaining between them. DNA of the CDR3: TGTGCCAGCAGCCCCCCCTCTGGGGCCAACGTCCTGACTTTC. Translating it yields CASSPPSGANVLTF.

The chain employs TRBV11-2 and TRBJ2-1; D gene unclear. Between the trimmed V and J ends, which lost 4 bases and 8 bases, there was a span of 9 bases. Germline values: CDR1 SGHAT, CDR2 FQNNGV. The CDR3 is 12 residues long. The CDR3 coding sequence is TGTGCCAGCAGCTCTCGTCCCTATGAGCAGTTCTTC. Residues: CASSSRPYEQFF.